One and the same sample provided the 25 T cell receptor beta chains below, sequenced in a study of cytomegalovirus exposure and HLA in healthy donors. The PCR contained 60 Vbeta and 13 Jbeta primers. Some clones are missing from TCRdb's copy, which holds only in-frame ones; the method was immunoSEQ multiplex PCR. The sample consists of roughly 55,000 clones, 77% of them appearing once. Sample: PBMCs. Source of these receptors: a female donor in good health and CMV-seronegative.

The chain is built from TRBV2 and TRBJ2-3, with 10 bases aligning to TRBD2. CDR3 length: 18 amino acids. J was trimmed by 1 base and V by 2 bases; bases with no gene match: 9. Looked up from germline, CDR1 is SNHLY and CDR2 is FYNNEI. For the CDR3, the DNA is TGTGCCAGCAGTGAAAATCTGGCTACTAGCGGGGGCACAGATACGCAGTATTTT. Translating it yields CASSENLATSGGTDTQYF.

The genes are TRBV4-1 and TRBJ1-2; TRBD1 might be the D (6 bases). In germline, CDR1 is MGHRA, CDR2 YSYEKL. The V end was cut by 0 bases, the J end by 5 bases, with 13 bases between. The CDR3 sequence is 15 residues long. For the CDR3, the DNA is TGCGCCAGCAGCCAAGACCCAGGGGATCGGTATGGCTACACCTTC. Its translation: CASSQDPGDRYGYTF.

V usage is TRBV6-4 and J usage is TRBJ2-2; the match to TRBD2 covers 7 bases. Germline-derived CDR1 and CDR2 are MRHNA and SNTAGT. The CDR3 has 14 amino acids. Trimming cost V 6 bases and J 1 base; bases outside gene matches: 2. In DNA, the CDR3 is TGTGCCAGCAGCGGACTAGAGAACACCGGGGAGCTGTTTTTT. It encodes CASSGLENTGELFF.

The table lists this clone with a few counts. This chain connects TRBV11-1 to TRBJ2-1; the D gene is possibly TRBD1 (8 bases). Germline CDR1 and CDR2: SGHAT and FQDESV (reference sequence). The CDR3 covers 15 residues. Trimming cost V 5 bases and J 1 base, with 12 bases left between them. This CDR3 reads CASSLQGGSYNEQFF. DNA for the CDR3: TGTGCCAGCAGCCTACAGGGGGGGTCCTACAATGAGCAGTTCTTC. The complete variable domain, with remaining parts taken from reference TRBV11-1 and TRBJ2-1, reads EAEVAQSPRYKITEKSQAVAFWCDPISGHATLYWYRQILGQGPELLVQFQDESVVDDSQLPKDRFSAERLKGVDSTLKIQPAELGDSAMYLCASSLQGGSYNEQFFGPGTRLTVL.

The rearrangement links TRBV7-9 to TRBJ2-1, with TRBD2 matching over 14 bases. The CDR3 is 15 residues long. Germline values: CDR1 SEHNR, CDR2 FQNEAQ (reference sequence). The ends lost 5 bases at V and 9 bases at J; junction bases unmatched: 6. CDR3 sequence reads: CASSLTSGGASEQFF. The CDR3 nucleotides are TGTGCCAGCAGCCTGACTAGCGGGGGGGCTAGTGAGCAGTTCTTC.

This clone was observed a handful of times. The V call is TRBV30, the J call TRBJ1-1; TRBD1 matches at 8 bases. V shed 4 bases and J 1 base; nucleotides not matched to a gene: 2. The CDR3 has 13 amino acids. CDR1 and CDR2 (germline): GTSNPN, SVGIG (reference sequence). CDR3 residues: CAWTTGGNTEAFF. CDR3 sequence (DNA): TGTGCCTGGACCACAGGGGGGAACACTGAAGCTTTCTTT.

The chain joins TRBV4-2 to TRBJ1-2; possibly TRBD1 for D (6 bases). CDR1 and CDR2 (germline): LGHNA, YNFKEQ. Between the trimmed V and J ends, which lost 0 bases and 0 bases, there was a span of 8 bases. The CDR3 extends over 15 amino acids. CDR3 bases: TGTGCCAGCAGCCAAGAAGACAGGTCTAACTATGGCTACACCTTC. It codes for CASSQEDRSNYGYTF.

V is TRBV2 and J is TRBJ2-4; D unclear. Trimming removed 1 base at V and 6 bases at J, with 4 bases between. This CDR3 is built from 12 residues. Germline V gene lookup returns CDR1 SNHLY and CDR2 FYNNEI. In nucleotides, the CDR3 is TGTGCCAGCAGTGAAGACGGAAACATTCAGTACTTC. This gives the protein CASSEDGNIQYF. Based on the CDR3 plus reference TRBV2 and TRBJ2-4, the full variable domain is EPEVTQTPSHQVTQMGQEVILRCVPISNHLYFYWYRQILGQKVEFLVSFYNNEISEKSEIFDDQFSVERPDGSNFTLKIRSTKLEDSAMYFCASSEDGNIQYFGAGTRLSVL.

The CDR3 nucleotides read TGTGCCAGCAGCTTAGGTCGGGTAGGAACGAACACCGGGGAGCTGTTTTTT. Its protein is CASSLGRVGTNTGELFF. The chain joins TRBV7-9 to TRBJ2-2; no reliable D call. CDR3 length: 17 residues. V shed 1 base and J shed 0 bases, with 12 bases lying between them. Germline assignment: CDR1 SEHNR and CDR2 FQNEAQ (reference sequence). Combining the CDR3 with reference TRBV7-9 and TRBJ2-2 gives the whole variable domain DTGVSQNPRHKITKRGQNVTFRCDPISEHNRLYWYRQTLGQGPEFLTYFQNEAQLEKSRLLSDRFSAERPKGSFSTLEIQRTEQGDSAMYLCASSLGRVGTNTGELFFGEGSRLTVL.

The CDR3 spells CASSEWGAPYGYTF. CDR3 bases: TGTGCCAGCAGTGAATGGGGAGCACCATATGGCTACACCTTC. This sequence joins TRBV25-1 and TRBJ1-2; D unresolved. The V gene's germline CDR1 is MGHDK and CDR2 SYGVNS. V was pared by 1 base and J by 5 bases, with 11 bases between. The CDR3 contains 14 residues.

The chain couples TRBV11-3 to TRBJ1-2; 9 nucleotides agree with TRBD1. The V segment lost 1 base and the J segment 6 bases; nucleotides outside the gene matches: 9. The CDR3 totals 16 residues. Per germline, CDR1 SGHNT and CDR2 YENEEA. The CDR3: CASSLVGDRGIDGYTF. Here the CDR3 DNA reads TGTGCCAGCAGCTTAGTCGGAGACAGGGGGATAGATGGCTACACCTTC.

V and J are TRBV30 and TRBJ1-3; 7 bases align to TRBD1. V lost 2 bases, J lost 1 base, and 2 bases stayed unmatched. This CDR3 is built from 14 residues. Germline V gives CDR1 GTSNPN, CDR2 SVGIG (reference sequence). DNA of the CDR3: TGTGCCTGGAGTCGACAGGGATCTGGAAACACCATATATTTT. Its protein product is CAWSRQGSGNTIYF.

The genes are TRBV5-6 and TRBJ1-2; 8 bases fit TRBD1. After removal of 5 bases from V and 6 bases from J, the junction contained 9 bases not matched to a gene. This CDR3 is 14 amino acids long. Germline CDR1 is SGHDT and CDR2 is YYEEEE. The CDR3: CASRGQGKAHGYTF. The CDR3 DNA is TGTGCCAGCAGAGGACAGGGAAAGGCCCATGGCTACACCTTC.

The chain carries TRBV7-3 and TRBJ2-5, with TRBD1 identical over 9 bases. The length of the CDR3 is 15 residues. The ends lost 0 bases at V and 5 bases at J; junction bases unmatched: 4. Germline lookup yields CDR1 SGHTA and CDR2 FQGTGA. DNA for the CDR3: TGTGCCAGCAGCTTAACGGGACAGGGATGGGAGACCCAGTACTTC. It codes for CASSLTGQGWETQYF.

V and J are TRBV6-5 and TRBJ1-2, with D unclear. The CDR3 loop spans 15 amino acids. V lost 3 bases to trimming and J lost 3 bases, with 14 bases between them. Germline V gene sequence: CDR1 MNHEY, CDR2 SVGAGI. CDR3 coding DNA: TGTGCCAGCAGTTATGACCGGACGGACTACTATGGCTACACCTTC. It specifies CASSYDRTDYYGYTF.

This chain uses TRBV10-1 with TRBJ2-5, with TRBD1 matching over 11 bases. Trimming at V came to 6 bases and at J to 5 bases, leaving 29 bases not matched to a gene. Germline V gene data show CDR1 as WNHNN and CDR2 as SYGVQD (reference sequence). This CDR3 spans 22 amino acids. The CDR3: CASRETLRTSRRDRGNIETQYF. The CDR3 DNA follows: TGCGCCAGCAGAGAGACTCTCCGGACGTCAAGGCGGGACAGGGGGAATATCGAGACCCAGTACTTC.

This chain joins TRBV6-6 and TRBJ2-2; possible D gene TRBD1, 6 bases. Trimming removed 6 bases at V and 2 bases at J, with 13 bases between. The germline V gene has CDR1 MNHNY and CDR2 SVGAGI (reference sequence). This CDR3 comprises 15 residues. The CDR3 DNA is TGTGCCAGCAGATATCGAGGGGGAAACACCGGGGAGCTGTTTTTT. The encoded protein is CASRYRGGNTGELFF.

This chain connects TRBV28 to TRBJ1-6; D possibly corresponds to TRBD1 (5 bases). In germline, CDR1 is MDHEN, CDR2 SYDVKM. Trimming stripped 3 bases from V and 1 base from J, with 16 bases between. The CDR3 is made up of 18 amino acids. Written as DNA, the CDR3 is TGTGCCAGCAGTTTGGGGCAGGCTGGAAGGTCCTATAATTCACCCCTCCACTTT. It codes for CASSLGQAGRSYNSPLHF.

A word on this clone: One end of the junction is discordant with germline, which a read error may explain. CDR3 sequence (DNA): TGTGCCAGCAGTTTTAGCTGGGGCGGGGGCTACACCGAGGAGCTGTTTTTT. Protein sequence: CASSFSWGGGYTEELFF. This chain joins TRBV27 and TRBJ2-2; the D gene is possibly TRBD2 (7 bases). The CDR3 covers 17 residues. Germline V CDR1 and CDR2: MNHEY, SMNVEV (reference sequence).

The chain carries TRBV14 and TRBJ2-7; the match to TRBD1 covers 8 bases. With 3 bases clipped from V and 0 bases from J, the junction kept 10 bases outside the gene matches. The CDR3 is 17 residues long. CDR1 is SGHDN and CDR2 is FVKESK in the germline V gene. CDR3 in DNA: TGTGCCAGCAGCCACGAATTTACAGGGGGGAGCTCCTACGAGCAGTACTTC. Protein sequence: CASSHEFTGGSSYEQYF.

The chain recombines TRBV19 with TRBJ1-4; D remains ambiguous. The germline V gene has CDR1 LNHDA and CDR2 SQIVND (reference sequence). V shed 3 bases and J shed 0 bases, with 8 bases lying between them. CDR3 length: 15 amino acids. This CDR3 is CASSIFSATNEKLFF. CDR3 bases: TGTGCCAGTAGTATTTTTTCGGCAACTAATGAAAAACTGTTTTTT. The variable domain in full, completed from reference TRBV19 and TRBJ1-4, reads DGGITQSPKYLFRKEGQNVTLSCEQNLNHDAMYWYRQDPGQGLRLIYYSQIVNDFQKGDIAEGYSVSREKKESFPLTVTSAQKNPTAFYLCASSIFSATNEKLFFGSGTQLSVL.

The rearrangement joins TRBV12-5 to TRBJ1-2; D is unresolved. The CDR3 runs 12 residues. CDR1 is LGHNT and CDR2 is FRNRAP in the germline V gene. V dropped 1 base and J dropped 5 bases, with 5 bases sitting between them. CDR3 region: CASGLASYGYTF. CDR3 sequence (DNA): TGTGCTAGTGGTTTGGCCAGTTATGGCTACACCTTC.

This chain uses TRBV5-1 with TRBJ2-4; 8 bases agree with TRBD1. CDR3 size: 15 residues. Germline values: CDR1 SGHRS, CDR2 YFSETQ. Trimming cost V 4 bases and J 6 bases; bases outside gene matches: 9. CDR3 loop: CASSVFPGQGNIQYF. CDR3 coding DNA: TGCGCCAGCAGCGTGTTCCCCGGACAGGGAAACATTCAGTACTTC.

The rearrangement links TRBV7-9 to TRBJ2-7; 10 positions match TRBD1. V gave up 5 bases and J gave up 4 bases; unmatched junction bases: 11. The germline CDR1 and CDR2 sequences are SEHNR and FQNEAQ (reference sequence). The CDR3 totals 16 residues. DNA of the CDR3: TGTGCCAGCAGCCCCACGACCCGGACAGGGGGGTACGAGCAGTACTTC. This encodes CASSPTTRTGGYEQYF.

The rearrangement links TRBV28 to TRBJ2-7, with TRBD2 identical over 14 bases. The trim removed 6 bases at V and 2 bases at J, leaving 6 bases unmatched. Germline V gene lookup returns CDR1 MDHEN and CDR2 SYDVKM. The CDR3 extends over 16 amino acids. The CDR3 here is CASRMGGLAGAYEQYF. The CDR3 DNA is TGTGCCAGCAGGATGGGGGGACTAGCGGGGGCCTACGAGCAGTACTTC.